This T cell receptor beta chain was found in a study of cytomegalovirus exposure and HLA in healthy donors (dated by TCRdb to 2016 to 2017). General notes on the study: In an earlier analysis of under 750 of the donors, approximately 260 Gb of sequence data and some 120 million unique TCR beta sequences from approximately 180 million T cells were reported. To predict cytomegalovirus infection status, the study combined high-throughput TCR immunosequencing, statistical association of individual TCRs with disease status, and machine learning. Typing coverage varied by locus: about 620-630 donors for A, B, C, DRB1 and DQB1; roughly 520 for DQA1; about 570 for DPA1; some 470 for DPB1. Rather than using new phenotypic data, the later analysis identified candidate immune exposures from TCR beta sequences and from how often those sequences occurred across donors. Four or five DR-DQ haplotypes were handled as single units for association and clustering because linkage in the cohort was strong. To decide whether each TCR beta V gene segment behaved as functional or pseudogenic, an earlier analysis of over 500 of the donors relied on high-throughput TCR beta sequencing. The study aimed to test whether cataloging public T cell receptors could reveal signatures of past pathogen exposure. The T cell repertoires of several hundred subjects were profiled by immunosequencing and related to cytomegalovirus serostatus. Across approximately 400 genotyped donors of the cohort, an average of about 250,000 unique TCR beta nucleotide sequences per donor were sequenced, and 15% to 20% of those sequences were non-productive. All discovery cohort repertoires had been generated using a single sequencing platform. Both class I and class II loci were covered by HLA typing, at four-digit resolution. Donor age, sex, ethnicity and CMV serostatus were compiled together with the repertoire data. A later analysis re-analyzed previously published TCR beta repertoires from 600 to 850 donors and added high-resolution HLA genotyping to study TCR occurrence patterns. In a later genetic analysis, genome-wide SNP genotypes for about three fifths of the roughly 670 donors were used, and that subset was treated as a discovery cohort. An early release covering roughly 600 HLA-typed donors comprised approximately 290 gigabases of sequencing data and around 85 million unique TCR sequences. Among the 398 genotyped donors, 81% belonged to the genetic ancestry cluster associated with self-reported Caucasian donors. Besides the first cohort of around 670 subjects, a separate validation cohort made up of around 120 different subjects was used. What the work shows at the level of the full study, not this receptor alone: A group of highly shared sequence variants was considered likely to be a technical artifact of the sequencing pipeline. Because counts were too low, under 20 rarely observed V segments, including chromosome 9 orphons, were left out of the earlier analysis of about 500 of the donors. Most TCR sequences were observed very rarely across donors, whereas some public TCRs were present in many individuals. A later genetic analysis associated a missense DCLRE1C variant with V-gene and J-gene trimming of TCR beta chains, and an independent cohort replicated the association. Linkage disequilibrium might explain the correlated functional status among segregating V segments, but an unknown experimental factor could not be ruled out. Roughly uniform sequencing depth across donors was assumed in presence/absence analyses, although this assumption may not hold. A later analysis found that HLA-associated TCR beta chains were more clonally expanded and had lower generation probabilities than equally common non-associated chains. Some IMGT-functional V segments, including TRBV6-2 and TRBV6-3, could not be told apart with the 87-base-pair reads, so those segments were excluded. Assigning TCR associations to individual alleles was difficult when HLA alleles, especially DR and DQ, strongly co-occurred. A further reported finding was that TCR beta sequences accurately predicted the HLA-A and HLA-B alleles for most subjects in the first cohort. According to a later analysis, parvovirus B19, influenza, CMV and Epstein-Barr virus appeared linked to several top co-occurrence clusters. A later analysis found that most CMV-associated TCR beta chains appeared HLA-restricted, with HLA associations seemingly driven largely by CMV exposure. In a later genetic analysis, fewer N-insertions in productive TCRs were reported among donors in an Asian-associated ancestry cluster than the roughly 670-donor mean. A few of the identified cytomegalovirus-associated TCR beta chains were confirmed in vitro to be specific for cytomegalovirus antigens. Only TCR beta chains were sequenced in this cohort, and the absence of alpha or paired-chain data limited detectable features. HLA typing was unavailable for some donors at each locus, so association tests used only the typed subset. A later analysis associated 17,000 or so TCR beta sequences with specific HLA alleles at a false discovery rate of 0.05. Broadly in line with IMGT annotations, most TCR beta V segments showed up in productive rearrangements about 90% or about 30% of the time in an earlier analysis of 450 to 600 of the donors. A total of fewer than 200 TCR beta chains were listed by the study as associated with cytomegalovirus. Cytomegalovirus status was reported to be diagnosed by the classifier with high specificity and sensitivity in both the original and validation cohorts. The authors suggested that the approach could potentially be generalized to other disease states and immunological phenotypes. Immune exposure information for the cohort was limited to CMV serostatus. According to a later analysis, TCR association rates differed among HLA loci, with DRB1 alleles showing the most associated TCRs and HLA-C alleles showing the fewest.

The cohort consisted of some 730 healthy bone marrow donors. At the time of sampling, all cohort members were nominally healthy, though unrecorded immune exposures were likely present. The donor was CMV seronegative and was included in the group of several hundred seronegative cohort members. Every donor gave a peripheral blood sample, and the peripheral blood mononuclear cells from that sample were used for TCR beta sequencing. Genomic DNA was extracted from the blood cell samples with the Qiagen DNeasy Blood Extraction Kit. Remarks on this clone: There is no known antigen for this receptor. Base qualities are not provided; no much larger clone lies one nucleotide away.

Library prep was done by the immunoSEQ multiplex PCR assay. For the multiplex PCR, a mixture combining 60 forward primers for TCR Vbeta segments and 13 reverse primers for TCR Jbeta segments was used. The CDR3 region of rearranged TCR beta genes was amplified from genomic DNA with a multiplex PCR assay. The Illumina HiSeq System was used to sequence the amplified TCR beta libraries as 87-base-pair reads. Per the original workflow: Across the 640 or so repertoires, a later analysis counted roughly 84 million unique TCR beta chains, approximately 12 million of which were shared by at least two donors. A nearest-neighbor algorithm error-corrected the raw reads and collapsed the reads into unique sequences, merging closely related sequences to remove PCR and sequencing errors. Alignment of CDR3 sequences to IMGT reference sequences was used to assign V, D and J gene segments. Each retained sequence needed at least a six-nucleotide match to both a V gene segment and a J gene segment. Rearrangements were called productive when the CDR3 lacked stop codons and stayed in frame with V and J; all others were non-productive. Following IMGT convention, CDR3 was defined as the stretch from the second conserved V-encoded cysteine up to the conserved J-encoded phenylalanine. Sequences without an unambiguous match to a single V gene segment were excluded from the earlier analysis of 450 to 650 of the donors. In an earlier analysis of almost 600 of the donors, a V segment was called functional when productive rearrangements were above 56.7%, and segregating when the standard deviation between donors exceeded 5%. A statistical classification framework was developed to diagnose cytomegalovirus status using the catalog of TCR beta chain sequences. V and J gene assignment, in a later analysis, came from comparing TCR nucleotide sequences with IMGT/GENE-DB human TR gene sequences. Using the TCRdist pipeline, a later analysis assigned CDR3 sequences along with most-parsimonious VDJ recombination scenarios. In a later analysis, each TCR beta chain was defined by its CDR3 amino acid sequence together with its V-gene family, and reads without a unique V-gene family were excluded. To address suspected cross-contamination and a sequencing artifact, a later analysis removed 592 highly shared, low-generation-probability nucleotide sequences. A later analysis calculated a clonal expansion index for each public chain from normalized within-repertoire ranks of inferred template counts. Generation probabilities in a later analysis came from a VDJ recombination model fitted to out-of-frame rearrangements, and those results were checked against IGoR. In a later analysis, hypergeometric tests were used to score TCR-TCR, TCR-HLA and TCR-CMV co-occurrence, with a repertoire-size bias correction applied to TCR pairs. To estimate false discovery rates, a later analysis permuted the HLA or CMV assignments 20 times. In a later analysis, co-occurring TCRs were grouped using DBSCAN, with TCRdist sequence similarity added in when clustering inside HLA-allele-positive subsets. Repertoires with fewer than 30,000 or more than 120,000 public chains, plus five repertoires with anomalous nucleotide sharing, were excluded from co-occurrence clustering. What TCRdb holds here is the immuneACCESS table cut down to in-frame rearrangements. Part of the clones is not present; checked against another copy, under half of the missing clones reflect an unresolved V gene, and the others are unexplained. Clone size and V and J calls were adopted from that table, with D and trimming inferred from the DNA. The sample table lists approximately 170,000 clones, approximately 81% of them with a count of one. The ten largest clonotypes hold over 2% of the sample.

Based on the germline V gene, the CDR1 and CDR2 sequences are SGHTA and FQGNSA. CDR3 length: 12 amino acids, cysteine to phenylalanine. The DNA shown is the 36-base CDR3, in frame from base 1. V is cut by 5 bases and J by 7 bases, and the space between the germline ends is 9 bases. Material for sequencing was PBMCs. This receptor was obtained from a woman aged 50 to 60 in good health and CMV-seronegative. The sequence is built from TRBV7-2 and TRBJ2-1, with the identity of the D gene unclear. CDR3 loop: CASSPVRNEQFF. In nucleotides, the sequence is TGTGCCAGCAGCCCGGTGCGAAATGAGCAGTTCTTC.